Given below is one T cell receptor beta chain in context. This sample was included in a study of spatial heterogeneity in lung cancer. The time point: sample taken at primary tumor resection. The donors, 70 to 80 patients with untreated early-stage non-small cell lung cancer, provided the samples. In each case, whole RNA from tumor, nontumor lung or frozen PBMC was sequenced unsorted. MiXCR, applied by TCRdb to the 5' RACE reads, yields one record per CDR3 protein. This table holds roughly 39,000 distinct CDR3 sequences, 7.5% found once. CDR1 and CDR2 from the germline V gene are SEHNR and FQNEAQ (reference sequence). The CDR3 is made up of 15 amino acids. V gave up 5 bases and J gave up 1 base; unmatched junction bases: 8.

The rearrangement links TRBV7-9 to TRBJ2-7, with 7 bases that match TRBD1. This sequence originates from a male donor with early-stage non-small cell lung cancer. The material sequenced was PBMCs, taken at surgery. CDR3 residues: CASSPIDRVSYEQYF. In DNA, the CDR3 is TGTGCCAGCAGCCCCATAGACAGGGTATCCTACGAGCAGTACTTC.